The 12 T cell receptor beta chains given below trace back to one sample, sequenced in a study of blood T cell repertoires in COVID-19 (dated by TCRdb to the early 2020s). The library relied on the immunoSEQ multiplex PCR assay. TCRdb holds this immuneACCESS table with in-frame rearrangements only. Some clones are missing; in checked studies, unresolved V genes explain under half, and the rest has no known cause. This sample is represented by roughly 200,000 clones; nearly 85% of them were singletons. About 1.3% of the sample is in the top ten clones. The sequenced sample was peripheral blood. Source of these receptors: a woman in her thirties with COVID-19, enrolled during active disease.

V usage is TRBV28 and J usage is TRBJ2-4; 7 bases fit TRBD1. Germline lookup yields CDR1 MDHEN and CDR2 SYDVKM. CDR3 length equals 16 residues. With 6 bases clipped from V and 1 base from J, the junction kept 9 bases outside the gene matches. The CDR3 reads CASREQTGSAKNIQYF. For the CDR3, the DNA is TGTGCCAGCAGGGAACAGACAGGGTCGGCCAAAAACATTCAGTACTTC.

There are many counts of this clone. CDR3 DNA: TGTGCCAGCAGCCAAAGGTGGAGGGGAAATGAGCAGTTCTTC. Translation gives CASSQRWRGNEQFF. This sequence joins TRBV3-1 (or the pseudogene TRBV3-2) and TRBJ2-1; weak D call: TRBD2 (6 bases). CDR1 is LGHDT, CDR2 YNNKEL, per germline (reference sequence). The CDR3 loop spans 14 amino acids. V gave up 2 bases and J gave up 7 bases, with 12 bases separating them.

The chain links TRBV7-2 to TRBJ1-5, with D tentatively TRBD1 (5 bases). V was clipped by 2 bases and J by 1 base, with 15 bases between them. CDR1 is SGHTA, CDR2 FQGNSA, per germline. This CDR3 spans 17 amino acids. CDR3 nucleotides: TGTGCCAGCAGCTTAATCTCGGGAGGGGTCAGCAATCAGCCCCAGCATTTT. It specifies CASSLISGGVSNQPQHF.

The rearrangement joins TRBV5-4 to TRBJ2-1; tentative D call: TRBD1 (6 bases). The CDR3 is 15 amino acids. The germline CDR1 and CDR2 sequences are SGHNT and YYREEE (reference sequence). Trimming removed 0 bases at V and 6 bases at J, with 13 bases between. CDR3: CASSLGRGEGNEQFF. The CDR3 DNA follows: TGTGCCAGCAGCTTGGGCAGGGGTGAGGGCAATGAGCAGTTCTTC.

The V call is TRBV27, the J call TRBJ1-5; possibly TRBD1 for D (5 bases). The V gene lost 5 bases and the J gene lost 4 bases, with 27 bases spanning the gap. This CDR3 contains 19 residues. Germline assignment: CDR1 MNHEY and CDR2 SMNVEV (reference sequence). For the CDR3, the DNA is TGTGCCAGCAGTCCCGTCGGGGGTGCGGGGCGCGCGGTGAATCAGCCCCAGCATTTT. Translating it yields CASSPVGGAGRAVNQPQHF.

The rearrangement joins TRBV7-9 to TRBJ2-7, with 8 bases lining up with TRBD2. The CDR3 consists of 15 residues. V shed 5 bases, J shed 5 bases, and the junction held 11 bases outside the gene matches. From germline, CDR1 is SEHNR and CDR2 FQNEAQ (reference sequence). The CDR3 coding sequence is TGTGCCAGCAGCCCCGTAGCGGGGCTCGGGGACGAGCAGTACTTC. This encodes CASSPVAGLGDEQYF.

CDR3 residues: CASSLVAGGGNEQFF. The CDR3 nucleotides read TGTGCCAGCAGCTTAGTAGCGGGAGGAGGAAATGAGCAGTTCTTC. The rearrangement joins TRBV7-9 to TRBJ2-1; 10 bases align to TRBD2. This CDR3 comprises 15 residues. Germline loops: CDR1 SEHNR, CDR2 FQNEAQ (reference sequence). V lost 1 base to trimming and J lost 7 bases; unmatched junction nucleotides: 4.

This clone appeared a single time. The gene calls are TRBV7-2 and TRBJ1-1, with unresolved D. V gave up 2 bases and J gave up 3 bases, with 13 bases separating them. The CDR3 covers 15 residues. Germline loops: CDR1 SGHTA, CDR2 FQGNSA. The CDR3 region is CASSLYSYGDTEAFF. The CDR3 DNA sequence: TGTGCCAGCAGCTTATACAGTTACGGTGACACTGAAGCTTTCTTT. The variable domain in full, completed from reference TRBV7-2 and TRBJ1-1, reads GAGVSQSPSNKVTEKGKDVELRCDPISGHTALYWYRQSLGQGLEFLIYFQGNSAPDKSGLPSDRFSAERTGGSVSTLTIQRTQQEDSAVYLCASSLYSYGDTEAFFGQGTRLTVV.

The chain recombines TRBV4-2 with TRBJ2-3; 9 nucleotides line up with TRBD2. The germline V gene has CDR1 LGHNA and CDR2 YNFKEQ. The CDR3 spans 17 residues. V trimming: 0 bases; J trimming: 5 bases; junction bases outside the gene matches: 9. The CDR3 DNA reads TGTGCCAGCAGCCAAGATCTATTGCGGGAGGGCCGAGATACGCAGTATTTT. Its protein product is CASSQDLLREGRDTQYF.

The chain couples TRBV3-1 (or the pseudogene TRBV3-2) to TRBJ1-1; D might be TRBD1 (5 bases). The CDR3 length is 13 residues. Trimming left V 4 bases short and J 10 bases short, with 16 bases between. The germline V gene has CDR1 LGHDT and CDR2 YNNKEL (reference sequence). The CDR3 protein is CASSPFREVAAFF. In DNA form, the CDR3 reads TGTGCCAGCAGCCCTTTCAGGGAGGTTGCAGCTTTCTTT.

This chain joins TRBV5-1 and TRBJ2-5; 12 bases are a match to TRBD2. Germline loops: CDR1 SGHRS, CDR2 YFSETQ. The CDR3 loop spans 16 amino acids. V shed 3 bases, J shed 3 bases, and the junction held 6 bases outside the gene matches. DNA of the CDR3: TGCGCCAGCAGCTCGGGACTAGCGGGTAGTGAAGAGACCCAGTACTTC. This translates into CASSSGLAGSEETQYF. Full variable domain (outside the CDR3, taken from reference TRBV5-1 and TRBJ2-5): KAGVTQTPRYLIKTRGQQVTLSCSPISGHRSVSWYQQTPGQGLQFLFEYFSETQRNKGNFPGRFSGRQFSNSRSEMNVSTLELGDSALYLCASSSGLAGSEETQYFGPGTRLLVL.

The chain is built from TRBV7-3 and TRBJ2-1; TRBD2 matches 10 bases. The CDR3 length is 16 residues. Germline V gene data show CDR1 as SGHTA and CDR2 as FQGTGA. The V segment lost 4 bases and the J segment 5 bases; nucleotides outside the gene matches: 8. CDR3 protein: CASSWGSLAGDNEQFF. The CDR3 bases are TGTGCCAGCAGCTGGGGGTCTCTAGCGGGGGACAATGAGCAGTTCTTC.